The present T cell receptor (beta chain) was sequenced within a study of T cell repertoires in cytomegalovirus infection. To note about this clonotype: The antigen remains undetermined.

TCRdb reanalysed the reads using MiXCR and keeps one entry per CDR3 protein. Of hundreds of thousands of distinct CDR3 sequences listed, 30% to 40% are singletons. Germline V lookup: CDR1 SGHAT, CDR2 FQNNGV. CDR3 length: 15 residues. Unmatched junction bases numbered 5, after V lost 4 bases and J lost 1 base. This sequence joins TRBV11-2 and TRBJ2-3, with 7 bases aligning to TRBD2. Sample: cultured PBMCs, taken from culture after CMV antigen stimulation. The clonotype originates from a human donor in good health (CMV status not recorded). Some clones in this sample may be carry-over from other donors' samples. The CDR3 is CASSSWGGGTDTQYF. CDR3 DNA sequence: TGTGCCAGCAGCTCCTGGGGAGGGGGCACAGATACGCAGTATTTT.